This T cell receptor beta chain was retrieved from a study of beta chain features in type 1 diabetes. In the study overall: Cell yields, gender and age were similar in healthy donors and patients. Study observations and caveats: TCRB CDR3s from Type 1 diabetes patients were moderately but significantly shorter in all four CD4+ subsets.

In regard to this clone: The antigen is unknown.

Since all of the isolated RNA was reverse transcribed, expressed TCRB transcripts were what got sequenced. Produced via immunoSEQ multiplex PCR; TCRdb's table is partial and in-frame only. The sample holds under 350,000 clones; around 24% are singletons and the top ten take 0.012%. The sequence came from a woman aged 25 to 39 with type 1 diabetes. Sequenced material: naive CD4+ T cells from blood.

The CDR3 DNA reads TGTGCCAGCAGCGGGTCGTTAACAGGATCTGGGGCCAACGTCCTGACTTTC. Protein: CASSGSLTGSGANVLTF. The rearrangement links TRBV9 to TRBJ2-6, with a possible D match to TRBD1 (5 bases). The germline V gene encodes CDR1 SGDLS and CDR2 YYNGEE. The CDR3 is made up of 17 amino acids. V was clipped by 3 bases and J by 1 base, with 14 bases between them.